This TCR beta chain was observed in a study of CD8+ T cells in alopecia areata listed by TCRdb under 2018. Regarding the research as a whole: The study used high-throughput TCRbeta sequencing to examine T cell clonal expansion in alopecia areata, in both the C3H/HeJ mouse model and human patients. Scalp tissue and sorted CD4+ and CD8+ peripheral blood T cells from patchy and totalis/universalis alopecia areata patients and from healthy controls were covered by human TCRbeta sequencing. The RNA source kit depended on sample type: the PAXgene miRNA kit for fixed scalp, the miRNeasy kit for PBMCs, and the RNeasy kit for mouse skin. Clonality in the scalp was compared among normal scalp (n=4), patchy alopecia areata scalp (n=8), and alopecia totalis/universalis scalp (n=8). Amplification of TCRbeta CDR3 regions was done by immunoSEQ multiplex PCR using 35 Vbeta forward primers and 13 Jbeta reverse primers.

Via the germline V gene (reference sequence), CDR1 is PRHDT and CDR2 FYEKMQ. V loses 5 bases at its end and J loses 4 bases; junction bases beyond the gene matches: 3. The CDR3 sequence holds 13 residues, the cysteine and phenylalanine included. Of the read, only the CDR3 DNA is kept; its 39 bases are in frame from base 1. PBMCs were separated by density centrifugation and stained for CD3, CD4 and CD8, after which CD4+ and CD8+ T cells were sorted on a FACSAria. Scalp biopsies and blood samples were provided by unaffected controls. The library was built by means of the immunoSEQ multiplex PCR assay. RNA was extracted from all samples and reverse transcribed into cDNA, which served as template for TCR sequencing. First-strand cDNA was synthesized using SuperScript III with a 2:1 mix of oligo-dT and random hexamers. A synthetic immune receptor repertoire was used to measure amplification bias, and any remaining bias was corrected computationally. The source study handled its data this way. Raw reads were preprocessed to remove errors, and CDR3 was defined by IMGT conventions from the conserved cysteine to phenylalanine. Clonality was computed as 1 minus the Shannon entropy, with the entropy normalized by log2 of the number of productive unique TCRs. Whether scalp clones were CD4 or CD8 was inferred by matching scalp TCRbeta sequences against CD4 and CD8 repertoires sorted from blood. Here the immuneACCESS table is served through TCRdb, limited to in-frame sequences with V and J called. Missing clones are a known gap in these copies; in checked studies unresolved V genes cover under half, and the rest lacks a known reason. V, J and clone size derive from that table, while D and trimming were established from the DNA sequence. This sample gives roughly 150,000 clones in total; approximately 65% of them show up just once. The ten top clones hold 36% of the sample.

What the research found in general, with its limitations: Compared with normal scalp, lesional scalp, particularly in alopecia totalis/universalis, had higher clonality and more expanded CD8+ clones, which suggests antigenic drive. Resident alphabeta T cells in normal human skin are also sequenced, complicating scalp TCR repertoire analysis, unlike mouse skin dominated by gammadelta T cells. Shared TCR sequences between patients were less evident than in mice, which may be partly attributable to HLA diversity in the patient population.

Concerning this clone: Its specific antigen is unknown. No base quality information exists; no much larger clone differs at one position.

The rearrangement combines TRBV13 with TRBJ2-5; the central 8 bases match TRBD1. Sequencing was performed on CD8+ T cells sorted from blood. This TCR was recovered from a human donor in good health. The CDR3 loop reads CASSPQGGETQYF. The DNA is as follows: TGTGCCAGCAGCCCACAGGGGGGAGAGACCCAGTACTTC.